This T cell receptor beta chain was captured in a study of T cell responses to AZD1222 COVID-19 vaccine. General study points: Spike was spanned by vaccine-associated CD4 TCRs, which were dominant at 160-218 and 743-854. Donor demographics were predominantly white British with a female majority; clonal diversity may be underestimated. The reported proportion of spike-specific TCRs targeting unmutated variant regions was nearly half.

Clones were sequenced by immunoSEQ multiplex PCR, and TCRdb holds only the in-frame ones, with some missing. The sample lists some 170,000 clones; 80% to 95% were seen once. Recipients boosted at about 4 weeks or about 12 weeks are pooled. On this clone itself: Its antigen remains unidentified.

The material was peripheral blood, obtained 28 days after the second AZD1222 dose. The TCR comes from an adult who received the AZD1222 COVID-19 vaccine.

CDR3 loop: CASSPPPEVAEIDTQYF. In DNA, the CDR3 is TGTGCCAGCTCACCACCGCCGGAGGTAGCGGAGATAGATACGCAGTATTTT. The chain joins TRBV18 to TRBJ2-3, with a possible D match to TRBD2 (6 bases). Trimming left V 0 bases short and J 5 bases short, with 18 bases between. CDR3 length: 17 amino acids. Germline assignment: CDR1 KGHSH and CDR2 LQKENI.